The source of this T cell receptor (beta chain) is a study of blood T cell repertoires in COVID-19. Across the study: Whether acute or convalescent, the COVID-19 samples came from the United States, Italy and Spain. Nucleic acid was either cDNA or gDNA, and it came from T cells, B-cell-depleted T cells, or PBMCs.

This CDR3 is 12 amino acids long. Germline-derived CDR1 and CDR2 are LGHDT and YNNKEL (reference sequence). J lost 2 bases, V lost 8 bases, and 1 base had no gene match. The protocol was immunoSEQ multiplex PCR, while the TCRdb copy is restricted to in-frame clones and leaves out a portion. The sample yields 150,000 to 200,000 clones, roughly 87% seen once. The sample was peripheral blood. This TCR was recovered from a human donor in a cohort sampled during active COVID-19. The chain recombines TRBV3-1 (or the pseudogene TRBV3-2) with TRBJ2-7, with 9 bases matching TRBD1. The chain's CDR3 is CASGTGTYEQYF. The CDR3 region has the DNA TGTGCCAGCGGGACAGGGACCTACGAGCAGTACTTC.